The TCR beta chain under discussion was sequenced for a study of T-cell reconstitution after alpha-beta-depleted transplantation in children. Study results and limitations: Diversity of TCRbeta at day 60 was high in some patients, arising from surviving recipient T cells and thymic progenitors. Expanded graft clones, several hundred of them, were reportedly the source of alpha-beta T cells about two months after transplant. A year post-transplant, T-cell counts and diversity derived mostly from newly produced T cells.

Unique molecular identifiers were built into the TCRbeta library. Via MiXCR, TCRdb re-called the PCR reads, giving one row per CDR3 protein. The sample has fewer than 550,000 distinct CDR3 sequences, roughly 10% seen once. This clonotype occurred many times. The target antigen is unknown. This CDR3 has 14 residues. Germline V gene data show CDR1 as LGHDT and CDR2 as YNNKEL (reference sequence). V lost 3 bases to trimming and J lost 14 bases; unmatched junction nucleotides: 11. This receptor was taken from a child aged 2-9 years with inherited bone marrow failure, due to receive a stem cell transplant. Sequencing was performed on PBMCs, taken before TCRalphabeta/CD19-depleted stem cell transplant. This sequence joins TRBV3-1 and TRBJ2-2, with 8 positions matching TRBD2. The CDR3 DNA sequence: TGTGCCAGCAGCCAGAGAGCTCAGGGACTAGAACTGTTTTTT. Translating gives CASSQRAQGLELFF.